The clone carrying this T cell receptor beta chain was observed once. This record belongs to a study of OX40 agonist ivuxolimab in advanced cancers. Sequencing used immunoSEQ multiplex PCR; TCRdb keeps in-frame clones, though not all of them. The repertoire includes approximately 60,000 clones, 80% to 95% of them detected once, and approximately 0.62% sits in the top ten. The CDR3 has 15 residues. Trimming shortened V by 0 bases and J by 5 bases, and 10 bases separated the two germline ends. In germline, CDR1 is LNHDA, CDR2 SQIVND (reference sequence). This TCR was recovered from an adult with an advanced solid tumor such as melanoma, head and neck, liver or kidney cancer. Sequencing used CD4+ or CD8+ T cells sorted from blood, obtained in a trial of the OX40 agonist ivuxolimab. The genes are TRBV19 and TRBJ2-2; D may match TRBD1 or TRBD2 (5 bases each). CDR3: CASSIEPGRTGELFF. CDR3 nucleotides: TGTGCCAGTAGTATAGAGCCGGGGCGGACCGGGGAGCTGTTTTTT.